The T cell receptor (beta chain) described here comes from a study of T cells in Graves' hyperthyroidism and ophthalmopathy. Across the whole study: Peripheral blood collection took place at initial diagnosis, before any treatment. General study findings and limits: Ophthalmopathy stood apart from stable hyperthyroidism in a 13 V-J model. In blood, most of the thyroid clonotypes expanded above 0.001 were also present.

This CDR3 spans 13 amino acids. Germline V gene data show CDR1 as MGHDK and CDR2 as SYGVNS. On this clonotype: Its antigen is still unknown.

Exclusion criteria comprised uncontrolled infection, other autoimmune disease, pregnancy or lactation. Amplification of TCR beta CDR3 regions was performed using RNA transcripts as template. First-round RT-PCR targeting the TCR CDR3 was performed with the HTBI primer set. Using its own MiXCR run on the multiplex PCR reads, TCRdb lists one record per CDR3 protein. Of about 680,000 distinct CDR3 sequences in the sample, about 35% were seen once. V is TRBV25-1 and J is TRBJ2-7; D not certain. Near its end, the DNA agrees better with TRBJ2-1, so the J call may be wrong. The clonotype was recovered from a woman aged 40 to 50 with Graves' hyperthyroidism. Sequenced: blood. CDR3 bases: TGTGCCAGCAGTGAATGGGCGGAGAATGAGCAGTTCTTC. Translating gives CASSEWAENEQFF.